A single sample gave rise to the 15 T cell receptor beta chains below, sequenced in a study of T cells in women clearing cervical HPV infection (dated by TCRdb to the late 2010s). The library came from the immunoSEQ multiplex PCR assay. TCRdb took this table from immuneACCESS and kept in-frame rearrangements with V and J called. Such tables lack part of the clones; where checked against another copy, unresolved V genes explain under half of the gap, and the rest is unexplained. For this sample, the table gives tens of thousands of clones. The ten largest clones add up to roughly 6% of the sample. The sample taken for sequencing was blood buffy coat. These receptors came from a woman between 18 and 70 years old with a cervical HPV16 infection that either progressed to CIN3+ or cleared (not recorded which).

CDR3 sequence reads: CASSRDRGTTDTQYF. The DNA read from the CDR3 is TGTGCCAGCAGCAGGGACAGGGGGACCACAGATACG. The rearrangement joins TRBV11-2 to TRBJ2-3; 11 bases line up with TRBD1. With the read ending 3 residues before the CDR3 end, the germline J gene is used to fill in that end. Germline V gene lookup returns CDR1 SGHAT and CDR2 FQNNGV. V shed 5 bases, J shed 2 bases, and the junction held 3 bases outside the gene matches. The CDR3 consists of 15 residues.

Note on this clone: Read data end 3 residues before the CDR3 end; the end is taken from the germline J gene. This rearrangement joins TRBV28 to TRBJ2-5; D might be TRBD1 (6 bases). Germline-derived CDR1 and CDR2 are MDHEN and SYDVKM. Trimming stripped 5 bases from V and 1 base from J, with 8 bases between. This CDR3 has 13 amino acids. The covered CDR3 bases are TGTGCCAGCAGTAAAGGGGGCCAAGAGACC. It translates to CASSKGGQET. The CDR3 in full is CASSKGGQETQYF. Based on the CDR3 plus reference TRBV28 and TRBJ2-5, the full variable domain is DVKVTQSSRYLVKRTGEKVFLECVQDMDHENMFWYRQDPGLGLRLIYFSYDVKMKEKGDIPEGYSVSREKKERFSLILESASTNQTSMYLCASSKGGQETQYFGPGTRLLVL.

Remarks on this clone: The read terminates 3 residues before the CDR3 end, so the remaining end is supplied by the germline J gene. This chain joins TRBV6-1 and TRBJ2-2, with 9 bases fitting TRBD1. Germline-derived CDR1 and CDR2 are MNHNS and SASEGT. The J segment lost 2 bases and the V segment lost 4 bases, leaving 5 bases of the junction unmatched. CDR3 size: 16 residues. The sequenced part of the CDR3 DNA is TGTGCCAGCAGTGGACAGGGGGTCGTAAACACCGGGGAG. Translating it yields CASSGQGVVNTGE. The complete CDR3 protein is CASSGQGVVNTGELFF.

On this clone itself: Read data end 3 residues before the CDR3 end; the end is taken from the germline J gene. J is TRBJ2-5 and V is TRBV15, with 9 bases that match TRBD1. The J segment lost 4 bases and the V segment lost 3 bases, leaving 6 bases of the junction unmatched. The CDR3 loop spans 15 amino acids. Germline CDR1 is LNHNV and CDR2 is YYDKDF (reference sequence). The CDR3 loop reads CATSSDPTGGETQYF. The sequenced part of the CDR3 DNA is TGTGCCACCAGCAGCGACCCGACAGGGGGAGAGACC.

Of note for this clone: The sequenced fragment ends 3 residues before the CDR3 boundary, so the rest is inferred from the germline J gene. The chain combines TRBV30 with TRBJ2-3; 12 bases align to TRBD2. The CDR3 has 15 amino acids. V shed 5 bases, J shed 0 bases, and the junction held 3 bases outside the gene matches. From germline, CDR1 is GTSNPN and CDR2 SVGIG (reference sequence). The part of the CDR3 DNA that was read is TGTGCCTGGGCAGGACTAGCGGGGAGCACAGATACG. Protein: CAWAGLAGSTDT. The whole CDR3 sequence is CAWAGLAGSTDTQYF.

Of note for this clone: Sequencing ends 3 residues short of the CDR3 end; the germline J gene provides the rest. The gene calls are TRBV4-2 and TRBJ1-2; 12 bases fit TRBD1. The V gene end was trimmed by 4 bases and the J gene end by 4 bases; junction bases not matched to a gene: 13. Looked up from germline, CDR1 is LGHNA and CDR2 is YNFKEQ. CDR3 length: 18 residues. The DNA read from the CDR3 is TGTGCCAGCAGCCTCTCCCTAACCGGGACAGGGGGCGTCTATGGC. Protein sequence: CASSLSLTGTGGVYG. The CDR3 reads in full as CASSLSLTGTGGVYGYTF.

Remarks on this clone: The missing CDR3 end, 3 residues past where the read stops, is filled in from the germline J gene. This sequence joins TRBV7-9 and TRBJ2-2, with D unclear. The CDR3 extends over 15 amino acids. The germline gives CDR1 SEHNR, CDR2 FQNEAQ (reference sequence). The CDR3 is CASSSQSATNEKLFF. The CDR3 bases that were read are TGTGCCAGCAGTTCCCAGAGTGCAACTAATGAAAAG.

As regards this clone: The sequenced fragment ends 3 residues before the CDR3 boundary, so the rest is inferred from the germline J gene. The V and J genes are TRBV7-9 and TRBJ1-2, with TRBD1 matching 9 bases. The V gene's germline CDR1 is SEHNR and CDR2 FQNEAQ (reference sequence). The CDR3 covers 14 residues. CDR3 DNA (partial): TGTGCCAGCAGCTCGGGGACAGGGTTAAACGAC. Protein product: CASSSGTGLND. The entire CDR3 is CASSSGTGLNDYTF.

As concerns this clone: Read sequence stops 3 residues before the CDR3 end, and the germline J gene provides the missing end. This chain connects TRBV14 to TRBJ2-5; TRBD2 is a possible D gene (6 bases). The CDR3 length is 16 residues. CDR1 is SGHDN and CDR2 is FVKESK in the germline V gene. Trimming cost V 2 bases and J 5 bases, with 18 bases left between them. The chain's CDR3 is CASSQYGGSVQETQYF. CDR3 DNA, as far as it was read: TGTGCCAGCAGCCAATACGGGGGATCCGTCCAGGAGACC. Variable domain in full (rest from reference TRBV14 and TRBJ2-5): EAGVTQFPSHSVIEKGQTVTLRCDPISGHDNLYWYRRVMGKEIKFLLHFVKESKQDESGMPNNRFLAERTGGTYSTLKVQPAELEDSGVYFCASSQYGGSVQETQYFGPGTRLLVL.

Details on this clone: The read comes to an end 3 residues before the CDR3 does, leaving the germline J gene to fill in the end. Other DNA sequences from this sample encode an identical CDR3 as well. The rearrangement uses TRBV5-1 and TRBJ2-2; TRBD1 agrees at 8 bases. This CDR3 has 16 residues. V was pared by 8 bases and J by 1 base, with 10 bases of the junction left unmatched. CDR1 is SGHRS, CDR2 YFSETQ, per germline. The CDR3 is CASSMRQGRNTGELFF. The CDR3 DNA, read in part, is TGCGCCAGTAGCATGCGACAGGGGAGGAACACCGGGGAG. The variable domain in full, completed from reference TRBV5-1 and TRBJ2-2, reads KAGVTQTPRYLIKTRGQQVTLSCSPISGHRSVSWYQQTPGQGLQFLFEYFSETQRNKGNFPGRFSGRQFSNSRSEMNVSTLELGDSALYLCASSMRQGRNTGELFFGEGSRLTVL.

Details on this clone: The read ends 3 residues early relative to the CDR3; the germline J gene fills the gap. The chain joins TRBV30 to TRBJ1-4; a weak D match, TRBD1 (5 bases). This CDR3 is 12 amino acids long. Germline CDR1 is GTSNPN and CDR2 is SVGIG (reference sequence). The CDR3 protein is CAWSAPGTKLFF. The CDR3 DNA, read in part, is TGTGCCTGGAGTGCTCCAGGGACTAAA.

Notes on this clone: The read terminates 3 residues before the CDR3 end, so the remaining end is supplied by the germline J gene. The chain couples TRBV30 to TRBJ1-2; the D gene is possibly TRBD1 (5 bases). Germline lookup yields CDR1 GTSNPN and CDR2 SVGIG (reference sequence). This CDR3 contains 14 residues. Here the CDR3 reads CAWSVLGGYRDYTF. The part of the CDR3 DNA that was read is TGTGCCTGGAGTGTACTGGGGGGTTACCGCGAC.

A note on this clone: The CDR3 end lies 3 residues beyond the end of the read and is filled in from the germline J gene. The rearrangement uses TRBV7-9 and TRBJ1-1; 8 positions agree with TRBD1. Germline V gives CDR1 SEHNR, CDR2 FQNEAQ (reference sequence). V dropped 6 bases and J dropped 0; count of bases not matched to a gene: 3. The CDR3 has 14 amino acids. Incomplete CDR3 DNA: TGTGCCAGCAGACGACAGGGGATGAACACTGAA. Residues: CASRRQGMNTE. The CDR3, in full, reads CASRRQGMNTEAFF.

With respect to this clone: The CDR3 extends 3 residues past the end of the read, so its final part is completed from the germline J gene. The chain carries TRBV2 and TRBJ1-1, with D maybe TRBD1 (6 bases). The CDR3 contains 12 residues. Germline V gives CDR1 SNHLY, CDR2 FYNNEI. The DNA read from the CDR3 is TGTGCCAGCAGTAAAGACAGGACGGAA. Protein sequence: CASSKDRTE. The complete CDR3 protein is CASSKDRTEAFF.

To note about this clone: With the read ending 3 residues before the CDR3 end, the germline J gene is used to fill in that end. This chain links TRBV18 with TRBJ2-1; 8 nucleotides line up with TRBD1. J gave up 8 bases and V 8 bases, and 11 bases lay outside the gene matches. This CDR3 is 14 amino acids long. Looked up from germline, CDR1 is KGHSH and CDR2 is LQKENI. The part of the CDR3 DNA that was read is TGTGCCAGCCTACCCGGGACAGGCGGTCATGAG. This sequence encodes CASLPGTGGHE. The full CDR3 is CASLPGTGGHEQFF.